Included here is one T cell receptor (beta chain) sequence, with context. Once extracted for a subset, genomic DNA was divided evenly among several immunoSEQ plates. Repertoires were generated with immunoSEQ multiplex PCR, while TCRdb's copy carries only in-frame clones and drops some. Here the sample spans approximately 640,000 clones, approximately 75% being singletons. This entry is derived from a study of shared clonotypes between healthy human individuals. Study details: Those who served as donors were two women and a few men between the ages of 18 and 49.

Donors were healthy HIV-negative adults without recent acute infections or vaccinations. The CDR3 contains 14 residues. Trimming removed 10 bases from V and 1 base from J; junction bases left unmatched: 8. The V gene's germline CDR1 is MNHEY and CDR2 SMNVEV (reference sequence). This receptor was obtained from a woman under 40 in good health. The chain employs TRBV27 and TRBJ2-7, with 9 nucleotides matching TRBD2. Sequencing was performed on memory CD4+ T cells sorted from blood. Subset given: CD45RA-negative fraction. CDR3 nucleotides: TGTGCCACCGCCTCACTAGCGGGTTCCTACGAGCAGTACTTC. Its protein product is CATASLAGSYEQYF.